Shown below are 18 T cell receptor beta chains from a single sample sequenced in a study of blood T cell repertoires in COVID-19. Sequencing was performed with immunoSEQ multiplex PCR; in TCRdb, only in-frame clones are kept and a portion is missing. The sample carries roughly 250,000 clones, roughly 86% recorded once. Sequencing was carried out using PBMCs or T cells enriched from blood (not recorded which). The receptors were gathered from a woman younger than 45 with acute COVID-19.

This chain uses TRBV2 with TRBJ2-6; D perhaps matches TRBD1 (5 bases). Trimming cost V 2 bases and J 0 bases, with 5 bases left between them. Germline CDR1 SNHLY, CDR2 FYNNEI. This CDR3 region has 15 residues. The DNA of the CDR3 is TGTGCCAGCAGTGAACAGGGCTCTGGGGCCAACGTCCTGACTTTC. Amino acids: CASSEQGSGANVLTF. The full variable domain, with the rest looked up from reference TRBV2 and TRBJ2-6, is EPEVTQTPSHQVTQMGQEVILRCVPISNHLYFYWYRQILGQKVEFLVSFYNNEISEKSEIFDDQFSVERPDGSNFTLKIRSTKLEDSAMYFCASSEQGSGANVLTFGAGSRLTVL.

V is TRBV5-4 and J is TRBJ1-1, with D perhaps TRBD1 (5 bases). CDR3 size: 16 residues. In germline, CDR1 is SGHNT, CDR2 YYREEE (reference sequence). The V end lost 0 bases, the J end lost 7 bases, and 19 bases lay between the germline ends. The CDR3 reads CASSLVTHSQGVEAFF. CDR3 in DNA: TGTGCCAGCAGCTTGGTAACACACTCTCAGGGTGTTGAAGCTTTCTTT. The whole variable domain, remainder taken from reference TRBV5-4 and TRBJ1-1, is ETGVTQSPTHLIKTRGQQVTLRCSSQSGHNTVSWYQQALGQGPQFIFQYYREEENGRGNFPPRFSGLQFPNYSSELNVNALELDDSALYLCASSLVTHSQGVEAFFGQGTRLTVV.

The rearrangement uses TRBV3-1 (or the pseudogene TRBV3-2) and TRBJ2-1; D is unresolved. Trimming removed 6 bases from V and 9 bases from J, with 6 bases in between. Germline V lookup: CDR1 LGHDT, CDR2 YNNKEL (reference sequence). The CDR3 totals 10 residues. CDR3 region: CASSFIEQFF. CDR3 sequence (DNA): TGTGCCAGCAGTTTCATTGAGCAGTTCTTC.

The table lists this clone with many counts. The chain uses TRBV6-5 and TRBJ1-4; TRBD1 agrees at 9 bases. V was clipped by 6 bases and J by 8 bases; unmatched bases: 10. The CDR3 has 15 amino acids. CDR1 is MNHEY, CDR2 SVGAGI, per germline. Written as DNA, the CDR3 is TGTGCCAGCAGGCCCGGACAGGGACAGGGCGAAAAACTGTTTTTT. Translation gives CASRPGQGQGEKLFF.

A single count supports this clone. The gene calls are TRBV19 and TRBJ2-5, with D uncertain. CDR1 is LNHDA, CDR2 SQIVND, per germline (reference sequence). The CDR3 extends over 13 amino acids. V lost 0 bases, J lost 5 bases, and 7 bases lay in between. CDR3 protein: CASSIDLEETQYF. The CDR3 nucleotides are TGTGCCAGTAGTATAGATCTCGAGGAGACCCAGTACTTC.

This clone has only a few counts. V usage is TRBV28 and J usage is TRBJ1-2; D is unclear. Germline V gives CDR1 MDHEN, CDR2 SYDVKM. The length of the CDR3 is 14 residues. The V end lost 6 bases, the J end lost 4 bases, and 15 bases lay between the germline ends. CDR3 in amino acids: CASRPGSDIYGYTF. Here the CDR3 DNA reads TGTGCCAGCAGGCCGGGGTCCGATATCTATGGCTACACCTTC.

The chain employs TRBV28 and TRBJ2-7; D not certain. V gave up 4 bases and J gave up 5 bases, with 15 bases separating them. This CDR3 has 14 residues. CDR1 is MDHEN, CDR2 SYDVKM, per germline. Here the CDR3 reads CASSSPGRDDEQYF. Here the CDR3 DNA reads TGTGCCAGCAGTTCCCCGGGTCGAGACGACGAGCAGTACTTC.

This chain connects TRBV10-3 to TRBJ1-6; TRBD1 agrees at 9 bases. V gave up 3 bases and J gave up 7 bases; unmatched junction bases: 4. The CDR3 has 15 residues. Germline values: CDR1 ENHRY, CDR2 SYGVKD. CDR3 sequence (DNA): TGTGCCATCAGTGACCCCGGGACAGGGAATTCACCCCTCCACTTT. This translates into CAISDPGTGNSPLHF.

The CDR3 region has the DNA TGTGCCAGCAGCTTGAGCCAAGCGGGGACCGGGGAGCTGTTTTTT. It codes for CASSLSQAGTGELFF. This chain links TRBV5-8 with TRBJ2-2; 7 bases are shared with TRBD2. V lost 1 base, J lost 5 bases, and 5 bases stayed unmatched. The CDR3 totals 15 residues. Germline V lookup: CDR1 SGHTS, CDR2 YDEGEE.

V is TRBV18 and J is TRBJ2-3; 8 bases are shared with TRBD2. From germline, CDR1 is KGHSH and CDR2 LQKENI. The V and J ends lost 6 bases and 1 base, in that order; junction bases with no gene match: 6. The CDR3 extends over 15 amino acids. CDR3 protein: CASSVAGRGTDTQYF. CDR3 coding DNA: TGTGCCAGCTCGGTAGCGGGGCGGGGCACAGATACGCAGTATTTT. Full variable domain (remainder filled in from reference TRBV18 and TRBJ2-3): NAGVMQNPRHLVRRRGQEARLRCSPMKGHSHVYWYRQLPEEGLKFMVYLQKENIIDESGMPKERFSAEFPKEGPSILRIQQVVRGDSAAYFCASSVAGRGTDTQYFGPGTRLTVL.

This clone was picked up a small number of times. CDR3 DNA sequence: TGTGCCAGCAGTCCTTCGACAGGGCTTCGCGAGCAGTACTTC. This codes for CASSPSTGLREQYF. This sequence joins TRBV6-1 and TRBJ2-7, with TRBD1 identical over 7 bases. V shed 5 bases and J 6 bases; nucleotides not matched to a gene: 10. The CDR3 is 14 amino acids. CDR1 and CDR2 (germline): MNHNS, SASEGT.

The genes are TRBV29-1 and TRBJ2-1; 10 bases fit TRBD1. The V gene's germline CDR1 is SQVTM and CDR2 ANQGSEA. The J segment lost 4 bases and the V segment lost 6 bases, leaving 9 bases of the junction unmatched. The CDR3 runs 15 residues. The CDR3 DNA sequence: TGCAGCGTCGATCCCGGGACAGGGGATTACAATGAGCAGTTCTTC. Its translation is CSVDPGTGDYNEQFF.

This clone was observed a single time. This chain connects TRBV5-1 to TRBJ2-3; 7 nucleotides match TRBD2. Germline lookup yields CDR1 SGHRS and CDR2 YFSETQ. The trim removed 4 bases at V and 0 bases at J, leaving 11 bases unmatched. The CDR3 covers 17 residues. CDR3 region: CASSPATTSISTDTQYF. CDR3 sequence (DNA): TGCGCCAGCAGCCCCGCTACGACTAGCATTAGCACAGATACGCAGTATTTT.

Only a few counts were recorded for this clone. The chain is built from TRBV4-1 and TRBJ1-2, with D perhaps matching TRBD1 (6 bases). The CDR3 is made up of 17 amino acids. The germline gives CDR1 MGHRA, CDR2 YSYEKL. Trimming took off 3 bases at V and 5 bases at J, with 22 bases between the two ends. The DNA for the CDR3 is TGCGCCAGCAGCCAGTCTGGGGCCATAGGGGGTTTATATGGCTACACCTTC. Residues: CASSQSGAIGGLYGYTF.

The chain has TRBV7-2 and TRBJ1-5, with D perhaps matching TRBD1 (5 bases). The CDR3 has 16 residues. V was trimmed by 1 base and J by 1 base, leaving 11 bases between them. Germline loops: CDR1 SGHTA, CDR2 FQGNSA. The CDR3 is CASSLVGAGSNQPQHF. CDR3 DNA sequence: TGTGCCAGCAGCTTAGTTGGGGCAGGGAGCAATCAGCCCCAGCATTTT.

This clone was picked up many times. The rearrangement joins TRBV6-1 to TRBJ2-7; 9 bases align to TRBD2. This CDR3 has 16 residues. Unmatched junction bases numbered 4, after V lost 1 base and J lost 0 bases. The germline gives CDR1 MNHNS, CDR2 SASEGT. CDR3 in amino acids: CASSEEAGGSSYEQYF. The CDR3 DNA reads as TGTGCCAGCAGTGAAGAAGCGGGGGGCAGCTCCTACGAGCAGTACTTC.

The chain's CDR3 is CASSPRRDRENSPLHF. The CDR3 coding sequence is TGTGCCAGCTCACCCCGGAGGGACAGAGAAAATTCACCCCTCCACTTT. The chain has TRBV18 and TRBJ1-6, with 7 bases fitting TRBD1. With 3 bases clipped from V and 7 bases from J, the junction kept 9 bases outside the gene matches. Germline V CDR1 and CDR2: KGHSH, LQKENI. The CDR3 is 16 amino acids.

The chain links TRBV7-2 to TRBJ2-1, with a weak D call TRBD1 (6 bases). V lost 5 bases and J 12 bases, leaving 17 bases between the germline ends. This CDR3 has 13 amino acids. The germline CDR1 and CDR2 sequences are SGHTA and FQGNSA. Here the CDR3 DNA reads TGTGCCAGCAGCCCCAATCCTCAGGGGTGGCAGTTCTTC. It encodes CASSPNPQGWQFF.